By sample fraction, the clone carrying this TCR beta chain is medium-sized. The CDR3 consists of 15 residues. V gave up 4 bases and J gave up 6 bases, with 15 bases separating them. Germline V CDR1 and CDR2: LNHDA, SQIVND (reference sequence). A mixed TRB-A/B primer pool amplified rearranged TRB by multiplex touch-down PCR. TCRdb re-called the multiplex PCR reads through MiXCR, storing one row per CDR3 protein. The data contain thousands of distinct CDR3 sequences, approximately 30% of them singletons. The data are from a study of T cell repertoires in aging, cancer and after chemotherapy. TCR beta rearrangements were amplified from peripheral blood genomic DNA.

This TCR derives from a human donor with a blood cancer. This chain links TRBV19 with TRBJ2-2; perhaps TRBD1 as D (7 bases). Sequencing used blood. CDR3 DNA sequence: TGTGCCAGTAGTAACAACAGGGGAGGTCCCGGGGAGCTGTTTTTT. It translates to CASSNNRGGPGELFF.